This T cell receptor beta chain stems from a study of cytomegalovirus exposure and HLA in healthy donors. CDR3 size: 13 residues. Germline V gene sequence: CDR1 LGHNA, CDR2 YSLEER. The germline V and J ends were trimmed by 3 bases and 7 bases, with 10 bases remaining between them. In the case of this clone: Its antigen remains unidentified.

Primers included in the PCR were 60 Vbeta and 13 Jbeta primers. Using immunoSEQ multiplex PCR, the repertoire was profiled, and TCRdb retains in-frame clones only, with some absent. There are around 150,000 clones in the sample; 82% occur only once, and about 1.6% lies in the top ten. Overall study results and limits: Altogether, 164 TCR beta chains were recorded as cytomegalovirus-associated.

The clonotype originates from a girl aged 5-17 years in good health and CMV-seropositive. Sequences were obtained from PBMCs. This chain connects TRBV4-3 to TRBJ2-1, with D perhaps matching TRBD1 (6 bases). The DNA of the CDR3 is TGCGCCAGCAGCCAGACAAGGGGGAATGAGCAGTTCTTC. Amino acid sequence: CASSQTRGNEQFF.